The entry below describes one T cell receptor (beta chain). At the deep level, the assay was run. The table came from immunoSEQ multiplex PCR; TCRdb's copy has only in-frame clones and leaves some out. The sample holds about 2.1 million clones; 85% to 95% are singletons and the top ten take about 1.8%. The sample originates from a study of shared clonotypes between healthy human individuals. Naive CD8 cells comprised CD45RO-negative, CCR7-positively selected cells, excluding terminally differentiated effector memory CD45RA+ cells. Source material: naive CD8+ T cells from PBMCs. The clonotype was recovered from a man between 18 and 29 years old in good health. Some clones in this sample may be carry-over from other donors' samples.

CDR3 sequence reads: CASSFLAASGGNEQYF. The DNA of the CDR3 is TGTGCCAGCAGTTTCCTCGCCGCCTCAGGGGGCAACGAGCAGTACTTC. The chain is built from TRBV27 and TRBJ2-7; 8 nucleotides align to TRBD1. The germline CDR1 and CDR2 sequences are MNHEY and SMNVEV (reference sequence). The V and J ends lost 3 bases and 5 bases, in that order; junction bases with no gene match: 12. CDR3 length: 16 amino acids.